This T cell receptor beta chain was profiled in a study of T-cell memory formation after mild COVID-19. Each CDR3 protein is one row after TCRdb ran MiXCR on the 5' RACE reads. The sample yields tens of thousands of distinct CDR3 sequences, about 13% seen once. Trimming at V came to 6 bases and at J to 7 bases, leaving 12 bases not matched to a gene. The CDR3 sequence is 14 residues long. Germline lookup yields CDR1 LNHDA and CDR2 SQIVND (reference sequence). The sample comprised PBMCs or a T cell subset sorted from them (not recorded which). The chain combines TRBV19 with TRBJ2-7; TRBD1 aligns across 7 bases. The clonotype comes from an adult woman who had mild COVID-19 (a few samples of this study predate the infection). Cell type and time point are not known. CDR3 DNA sequence: TGTGCCAGTAGCCCAGGACAGGTACCAACGGAGCAGTACTTC. Its protein product is CASSPGQVPTEQYF.